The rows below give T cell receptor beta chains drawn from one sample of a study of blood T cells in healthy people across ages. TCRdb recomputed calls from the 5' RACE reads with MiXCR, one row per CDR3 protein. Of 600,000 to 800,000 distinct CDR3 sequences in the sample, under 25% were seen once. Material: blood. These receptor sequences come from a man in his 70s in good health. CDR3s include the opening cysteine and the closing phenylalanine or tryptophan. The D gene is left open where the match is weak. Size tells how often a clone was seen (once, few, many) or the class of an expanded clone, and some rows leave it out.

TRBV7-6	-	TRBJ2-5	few	CASSFRVGGQGTQYF	TGTGCCAGCAGCTTCAGGGTAGGGGGCCAAGGGACTCAGTACTTC
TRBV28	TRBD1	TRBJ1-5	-	CASSWDSYSNQPQHF	TGTGCCAGCAGCTGGGACAGTTATAGCAATCAGCCCCAGCATTTT
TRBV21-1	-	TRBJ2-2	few	CASSQLQGPTGELFF	TGTGCCAGCAGCCAGCTACAGGGACCCACCGGGGAGCTGTTTTTT
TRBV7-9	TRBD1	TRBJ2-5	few	CASRTDTQGAETQYF	TGTGCCAGCAGGACCGACACACAGGGGGCAGAGACCCAGTACTTC
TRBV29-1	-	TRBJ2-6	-	CSVYSGSGANVLTF	TGCAGCGTCTATTCGGGTAGTGGGGCCAACGTCCTGACTTTC
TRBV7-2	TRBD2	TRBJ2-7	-	CASSPKPGLGGDEQYF	TGTGCCAGCAGCCCGAAGCCGGGACTAGGGGGGGACGAGCAGTACTTC
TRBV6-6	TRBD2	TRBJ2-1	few	CASSVGLAPPYNEQFF	TGTGCCAGCAGTGTAGGACTAGCCCCTCCGTACAATGAGCAGTTCTTC
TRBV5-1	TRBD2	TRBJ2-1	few	CASSSLAGGSNEQFF	TGCGCCAGCAGCAGTCTAGCGGGAGGGTCCAATGAGCAGTTCTTC
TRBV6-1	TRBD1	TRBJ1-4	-	CASSEPKTGRTNEKLFF	TGTGCCAGCAGTGAACCAAAGACAGGGCGGACTAATGAAAAACTGTTTTTT
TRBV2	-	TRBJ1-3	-	CASSEGWKAGNTIYF	TGTGCCAGCAGTGAAGGATGGAAAGCTGGAAACACCATATATTTT
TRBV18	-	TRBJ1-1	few	CASSDGHTEAFF	TGTGCCAGCTCCGACGGACACACTGAAGCTTTCTTT
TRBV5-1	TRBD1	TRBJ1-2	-	CASSLPRDSGDGYTF	TGCGCCAGCAGCTTACCACGGGACAGCGGTGACGGCTACACCTTC
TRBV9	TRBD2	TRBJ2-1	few	CASSVASGPYNEQFF	TGTGCCAGCAGCGTAGCTAGCGGGCCTTACAATGAGCAGTTCTTC
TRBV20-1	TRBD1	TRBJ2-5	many	CSVSGQKETQYF	TGCAGTGTTTCGGGACAGAAAGAGACCCAGTACTTC
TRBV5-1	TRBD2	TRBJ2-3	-	CASSFSGRATDTQYF	TGCGCCAGCAGTTTCAGCGGGAGGGCCACAGATACGCAGTATTTT
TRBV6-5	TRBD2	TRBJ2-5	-	CAGSYGIGGGQETQYF	TGTGCCGGCAGTTACGGGATTGGCGGGGGCCAAGAGACCCAGTACTTC